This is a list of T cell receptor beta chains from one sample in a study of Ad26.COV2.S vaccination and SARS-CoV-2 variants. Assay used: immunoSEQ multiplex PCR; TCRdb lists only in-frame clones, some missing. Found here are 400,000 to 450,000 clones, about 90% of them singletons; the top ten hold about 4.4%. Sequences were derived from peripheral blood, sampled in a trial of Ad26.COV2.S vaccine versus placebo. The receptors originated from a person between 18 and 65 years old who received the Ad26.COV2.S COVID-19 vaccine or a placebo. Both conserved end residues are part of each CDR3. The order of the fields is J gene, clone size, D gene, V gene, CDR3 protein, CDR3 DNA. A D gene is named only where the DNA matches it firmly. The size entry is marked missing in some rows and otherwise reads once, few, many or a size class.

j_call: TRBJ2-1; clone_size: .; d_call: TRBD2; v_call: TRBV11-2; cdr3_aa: CASSLGGPSGSVYQFF; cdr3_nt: TGTGCCAGCAGCTTAGGAGGCCCTAGCGGGAGCGTGTATCAGTTCTTC
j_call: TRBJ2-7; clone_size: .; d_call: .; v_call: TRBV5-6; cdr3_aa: CASSLAAGTYEQYF; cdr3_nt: TGTGCCAGCAGCTTGGCCGCGGGTACCTACGAGCAGTACTTC
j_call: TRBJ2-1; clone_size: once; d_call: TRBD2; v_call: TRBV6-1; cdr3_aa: CASSERRDYHNEQFF; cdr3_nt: TGTGCCAGCAGTGAGCGGAGGGACTACCACAATGAGCAGTTCTTC
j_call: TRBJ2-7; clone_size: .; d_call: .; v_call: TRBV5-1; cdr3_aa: CASSPPFQGNEQYF; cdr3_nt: TGCGCCAGCAGCCCACCTTTTCAGGGGAACGAGCAGTACTTC
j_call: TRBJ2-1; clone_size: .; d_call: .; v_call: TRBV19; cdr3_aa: CASSLYRDEQFF; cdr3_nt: TGTGCCAGTAGTCTCTACAGGGATGAGCAGTTCTTC
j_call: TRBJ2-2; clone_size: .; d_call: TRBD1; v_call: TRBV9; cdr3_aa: CASSVETGRELFF; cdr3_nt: TGTGCCAGCAGCGTAGAGACAGGGAGGGAGCTGTTTTTT
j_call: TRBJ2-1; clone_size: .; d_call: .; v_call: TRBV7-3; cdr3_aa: CASSLNDLNEQFF; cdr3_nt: TGTGCCAGCAGCTTAAACGACCTAAATGAGCAGTTCTTC
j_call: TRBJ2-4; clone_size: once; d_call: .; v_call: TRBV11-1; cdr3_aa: CASSLRWGEKNIQYF; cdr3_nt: TGTGCCAGCAGCCTCCGGTGGGGGGAGAAAAACATTCAGTACTTC
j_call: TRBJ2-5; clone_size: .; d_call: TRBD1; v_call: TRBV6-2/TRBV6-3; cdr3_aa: CASSYLTGGETQYF; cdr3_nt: TGTGCCAGCAGTTACTTAACAGGGGGAGAGACCCAGTACTTC
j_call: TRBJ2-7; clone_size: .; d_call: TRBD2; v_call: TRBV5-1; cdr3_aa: CASSPGLARYEQYF; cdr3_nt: TGCGCCAGCAGCCCGGGACTAGCGCGTTACGAGCAGTACTTC
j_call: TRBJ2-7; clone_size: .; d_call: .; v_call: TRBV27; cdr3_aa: CASGQVLSYEQYF; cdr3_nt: TGTGCCAGCGGGCAGGTCCTATCCTACGAGCAGTACTTC
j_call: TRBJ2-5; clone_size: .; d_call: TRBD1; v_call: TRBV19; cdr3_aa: CASSIDVNRGRNF; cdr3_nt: TGTGCCAGTAGTATAGACGTCAACAGGGGCCGGAACTTC
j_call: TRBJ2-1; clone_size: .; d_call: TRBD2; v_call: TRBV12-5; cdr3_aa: CASGSPLTSGSYNEQFF; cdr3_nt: TGTGCTAGTGGTTCCCCTCTGACTAGCGGGAGCTACAATGAGCAGTTCTTC
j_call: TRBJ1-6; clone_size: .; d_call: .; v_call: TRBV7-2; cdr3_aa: CASSSETTRSYNSPLHF; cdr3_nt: TGTGCCAGCAGCTCCGAGACAACCCGTTCCTATAATTCACCCCTCCACTTT
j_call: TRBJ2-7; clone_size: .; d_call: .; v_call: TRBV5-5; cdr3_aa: CASSFVTGVSYEQYF; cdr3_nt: TGTGCCAGCAGCTTCGTGACAGGAGTATCCTACGAGCAGTACTTC
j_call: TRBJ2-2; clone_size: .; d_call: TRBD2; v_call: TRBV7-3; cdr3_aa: CASSPAGGLSTGELFF; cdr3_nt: TGTGCCAGCAGCCCAGCGGGGGGCTTGAGCACCGGGGAGCTGTTTTTT
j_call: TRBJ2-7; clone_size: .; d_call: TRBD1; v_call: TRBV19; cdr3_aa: CASSRAGTGGFYEQYF; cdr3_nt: TGTGCCAGTAGTAGGGCCGGGACAGGGGGTTTCTACGAGCAGTACTTC
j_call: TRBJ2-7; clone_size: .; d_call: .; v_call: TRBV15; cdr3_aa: CATSRGGRDSSYEQYF; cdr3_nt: TGTGCCACCAGCAGAGGGGGGAGAGACTCTTCCTACGAGCAGTACTTC
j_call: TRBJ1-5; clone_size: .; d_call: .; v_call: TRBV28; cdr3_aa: CASSYRLDQPQHF; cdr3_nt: TGTGCCAGCAGTTACAGGTTAGATCAGCCCCAGCATTTT
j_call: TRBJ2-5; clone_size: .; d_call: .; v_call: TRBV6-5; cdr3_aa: CASSYSGETQYF; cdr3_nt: TGTGCCAGCAGTTACTCGGGGGAGACCCAGTACTTC
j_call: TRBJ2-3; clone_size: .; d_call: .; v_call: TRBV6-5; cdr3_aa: CASMKGDVGTDTQYF; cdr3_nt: TGTGCCAGCATGAAGGGGGACGTCGGCACAGATACGCAGTATTTT
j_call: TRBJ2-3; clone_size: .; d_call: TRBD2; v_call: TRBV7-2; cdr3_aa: CASSLGGSGSGYTQYF; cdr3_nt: TGTGCCAGCAGCTTAGGTGGTAGCGGGAGCGGGTATACGCAGTATTTT
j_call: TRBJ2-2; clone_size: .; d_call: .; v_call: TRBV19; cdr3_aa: CASSISWTATGELFF; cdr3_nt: TGTGCCAGTAGTATTAGCTGGACAGCTACCGGGGAGCTGTTTTTT
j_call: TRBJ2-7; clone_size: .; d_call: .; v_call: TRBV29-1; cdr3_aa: CSGAGASRSEQYF; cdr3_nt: TGCAGCGGGGCAGGGGCCTCGAGGAGCGAGCAGTACTTC
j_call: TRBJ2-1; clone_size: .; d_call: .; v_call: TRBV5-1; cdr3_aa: CASRNWRGTNNEQFF; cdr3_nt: TGCGCCAGCAGGAATTGGCGGGGTACTAACAATGAGCAGTTCTTC
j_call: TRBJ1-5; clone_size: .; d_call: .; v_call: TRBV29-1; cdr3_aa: CSVSGRANQPQHF; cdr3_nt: TGCAGCGTTTCGGGGCGTGCCAATCAGCCCCAGCATTTT
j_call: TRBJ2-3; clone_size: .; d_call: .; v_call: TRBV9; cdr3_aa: CASSRSDTDTQYF; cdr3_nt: TGTGCCAGCAGCCGATCGGACACAGATACGCAGTATTTT
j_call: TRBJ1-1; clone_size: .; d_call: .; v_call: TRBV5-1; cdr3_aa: CASSYSNLNTEAFF; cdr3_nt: TGCGCCAGCAGCTACTCGAATCTGAACACTGAAGCTTTCTTT
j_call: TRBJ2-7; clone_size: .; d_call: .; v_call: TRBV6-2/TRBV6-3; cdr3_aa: CATSIKAYEQYF; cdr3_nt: TGTGCCACCAGTATCAAAGCCTACGAGCAGTACTTC
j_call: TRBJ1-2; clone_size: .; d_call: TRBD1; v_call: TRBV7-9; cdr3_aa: CASSADRGNGYTF; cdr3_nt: TGTGCCAGCAGCGCTGACAGGGGCAATGGCTACACCTTC
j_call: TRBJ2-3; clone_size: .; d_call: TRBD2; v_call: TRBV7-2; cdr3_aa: CASSLAPAGRLAQSTDTQYF; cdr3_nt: TGTGCCAGCAGCTTAGCGCCAGCAGGACGACTAGCGCAAAGCACAGATACGCAGTATTTT
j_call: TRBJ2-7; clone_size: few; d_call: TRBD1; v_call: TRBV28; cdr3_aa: CASSERGQGGFYEQYF; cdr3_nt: TGTGCCAGCAGTGAAAGGGGACAGGGAGGATTCTACGAGCAGTACTTC
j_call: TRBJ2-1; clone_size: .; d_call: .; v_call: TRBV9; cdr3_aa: CASSTFSLPLNNEQFF; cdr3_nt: TGTGCCAGCAGCACTTTTTCACTCCCCCTCAACAATGAGCAGTTCTTC
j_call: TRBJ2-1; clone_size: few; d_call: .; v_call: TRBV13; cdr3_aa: CASSLRTSRSYNEQFF; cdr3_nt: TGTGCCAGCAGCCTTCGGACTTCCCGAAGTTACAATGAGCAGTTCTTC
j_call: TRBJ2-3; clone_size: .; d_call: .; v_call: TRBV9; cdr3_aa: CASSEGDTQYF; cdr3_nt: TGTGCCAGCAGCGAAGGGGATACGCAGTATTTT
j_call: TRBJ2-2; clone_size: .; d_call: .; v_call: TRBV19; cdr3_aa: CASSRGKPSTNTGELFF; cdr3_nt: TGTGCCAGTAGTAGGGGGAAACCAAGTACGAACACCGGGGAGCTGTTTTTT
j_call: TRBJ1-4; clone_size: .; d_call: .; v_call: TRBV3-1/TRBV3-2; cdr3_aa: CASSRQVGSIVKLFF; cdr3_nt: TGTGCCAGCAGCCGGCAAGTTGGAAGCATTGTAAAACTGTTTTTT
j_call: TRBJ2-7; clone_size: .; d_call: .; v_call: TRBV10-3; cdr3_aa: CAISEKGGSYEQYF; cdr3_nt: TGTGCCATCAGTGAGAAGGGGGGATCCTACGAGCAGTACTTC
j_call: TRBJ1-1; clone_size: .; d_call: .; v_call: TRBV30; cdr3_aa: CAWSVRGNTEAFF; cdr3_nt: TGTGCCTGGAGTGTACGGGGGAACACTGAAGCTTTCTTT
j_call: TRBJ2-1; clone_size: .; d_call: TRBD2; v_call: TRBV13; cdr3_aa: CASSPGGSGSPYNEQFF; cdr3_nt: TGTGCCAGCAGCCCGGGGGGTAGCGGGAGCCCCTACAATGAGCAGTTCTTC
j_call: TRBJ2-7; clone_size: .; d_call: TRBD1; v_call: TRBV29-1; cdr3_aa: CSVESSAGGTYEQYF; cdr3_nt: TGCAGCGTTGAGTCGTCGGCAGGGGGAACCTACGAGCAGTACTTC
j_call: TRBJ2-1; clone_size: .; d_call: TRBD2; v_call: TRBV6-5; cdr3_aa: CASRGLAEQFF; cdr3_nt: TGTGCCAGCAGGGGACTAGCGGAGCAGTTCTTC
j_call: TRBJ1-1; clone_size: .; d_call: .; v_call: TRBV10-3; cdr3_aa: CAISGQGLNTEAFF; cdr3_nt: TGTGCCATCAGTGGGCAGGGGCTGAACACTGAAGCTTTCTTT
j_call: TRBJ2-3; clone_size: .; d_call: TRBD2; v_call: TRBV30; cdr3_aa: CAWSALLAGVGDTQYF; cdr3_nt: TGTGCCTGGAGTGCACTCCTAGCGGGAGTCGGAGATACGCAGTATTTT
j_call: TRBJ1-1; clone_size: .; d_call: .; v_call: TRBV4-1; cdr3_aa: CASSQDMRSLNTEAFF; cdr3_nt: TGCGCCAGCAGCCAAGATATGCGGTCCCTGAACACTGAAGCTTTCTTT
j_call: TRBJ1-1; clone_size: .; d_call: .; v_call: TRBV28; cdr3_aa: CASRGGVSTEAFF; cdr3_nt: TGTGCCAGCAGGGGAGGGGTAAGCACTGAAGCTTTCTTT